One T cell receptor (beta chain) is described in this entry. Sequencing was performed with immunoSEQ multiplex PCR; in TCRdb, only in-frame clones are kept and a portion is missing. The profile shows some 68,000 clones, 90% to 95% of them singletons. The sample belongs to a study of T cell changes during pregnancy in multiple sclerosis. V shed 3 bases and J shed 0 bases, with 12 bases lying between them. Per germline, CDR1 LNHDA and CDR2 SQIVND (reference sequence). The CDR3 loop spans 15 amino acids. The input for sequencing was peripheral blood, taken in the second trimester of pregnancy. This chain uses TRBV19 with TRBJ2-7; D gene unclear. This TCR derives from a female donor with multiple sclerosis, enrolled in a pregnancy study. In DNA, the CDR3 is TGTGCCAGTAGTATGGCCCAGGCCCTCTCCTACGAGCAGTACTTC. It encodes CASSMAQALSYEQYF.